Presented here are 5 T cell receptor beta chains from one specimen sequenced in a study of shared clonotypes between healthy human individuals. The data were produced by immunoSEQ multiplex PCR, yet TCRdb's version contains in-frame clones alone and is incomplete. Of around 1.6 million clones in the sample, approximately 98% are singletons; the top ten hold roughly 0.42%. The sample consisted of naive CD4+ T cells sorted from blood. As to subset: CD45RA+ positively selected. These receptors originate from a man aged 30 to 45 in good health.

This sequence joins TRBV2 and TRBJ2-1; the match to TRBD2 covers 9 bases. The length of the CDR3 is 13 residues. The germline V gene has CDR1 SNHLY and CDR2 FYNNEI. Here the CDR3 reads CPVASGAHNEQFF. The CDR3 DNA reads TGTCCCGTGGCTAGCGGGGCCCACAATGAGCAGTTCTTC.

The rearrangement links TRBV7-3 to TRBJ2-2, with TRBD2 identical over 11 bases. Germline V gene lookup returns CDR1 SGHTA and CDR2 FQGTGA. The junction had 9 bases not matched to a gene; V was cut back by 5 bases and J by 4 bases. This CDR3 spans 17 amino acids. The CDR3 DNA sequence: TGTGCCAGCAGCCGCATGACTAGCGGGAAGAGCACCGGGGAGCTGTTTTTT. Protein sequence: CASSRMTSGKSTGELFF.

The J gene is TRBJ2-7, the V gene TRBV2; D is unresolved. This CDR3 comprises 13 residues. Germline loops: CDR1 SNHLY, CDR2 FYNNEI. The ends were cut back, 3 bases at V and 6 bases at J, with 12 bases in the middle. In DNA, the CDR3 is TGTGCCAGCAGTGAGTCCTATTTGGTCGAGCAGTACTTC. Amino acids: CASSESYLVEQYF.

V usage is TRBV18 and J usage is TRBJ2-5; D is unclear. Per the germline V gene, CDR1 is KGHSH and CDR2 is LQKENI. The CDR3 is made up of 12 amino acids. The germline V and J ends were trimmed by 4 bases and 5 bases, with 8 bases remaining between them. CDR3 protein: CASSRTFETQYF. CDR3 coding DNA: TGTGCCAGCTCACGGACCTTTGAGACCCAGTACTTC.

The CDR3 DNA is TGTGCCAGCAGCTTTGGGACGAGACCTCATCAGCCCCAGCATTTT. Translated, it gives CASSFGTRPHQPQHF. The chain has TRBV7-9 and TRBJ1-5, with D possibly matching TRBD1 (5 bases). Trimming took 3 bases from V and 5 from J, leaving 14 bases between them. Germline CDR1 and CDR2: SEHNR and FQNEAQ (reference sequence). This CDR3 region has 15 residues.